The rows below give T cell receptor beta chains drawn from one sample of a study of control samples from healthy donors and cancer patients. Libraries were prepared by immunoSEQ multiplex PCR; TCRdb keeps only in-frame clonotypes and omits some of them. The sample holds some 57,000 clones, roughly 94% seen once. The sequenced sample consisted of blood. All receptors come from a man aged 30-40 years in good health. Both conserved end residues are part of each CDR3. A D gene is named only where the DNA matches it firmly. Some rows have no size entry. The others give once, few or many, or a class for an expanded clone.

d_gene: -; j_gene: TRBJ2-5; abundance: -; v_gene: TRBV5-1; CDR3aa: CASSLGAEETQYF; CDR3nt: TGCGCCAGCAGCTTGGGGGCAGAAGAGACCCAGTACTTC
d_gene: TRBD1; j_gene: TRBJ1-5; abundance: -; v_gene: TRBV6-5; CDR3aa: CASRLDRGRDQPQHF; CDR3nt: TGTGCCAGCAGACTTGACAGGGGGCGCGATCAGCCCCAGCATTTT
d_gene: TRBD1; j_gene: TRBJ1-2; abundance: -; v_gene: TRBV2; CDR3aa: CASTTGGYGYTF; CDR3nt: TGTGCCAGCACTACAGGGGGCTATGGCTACACCTTC
d_gene: -; j_gene: TRBJ2-7; abundance: -; v_gene: TRBV20-1; CDR3aa: CSASASGLGLLRRQYF; CDR3nt: TGCAGTGCTAGTGCGAGCGGGCTCGGTCTCCTACGTAGGCAGTACTTC
d_gene: -; j_gene: TRBJ1-6; abundance: -; v_gene: TRBV28; CDR3aa: CASSSAFANSPLHF; CDR3nt: TGTGCCAGCAGCTCTGCCTTTGCCAATTCACCCCTCCACTTT
d_gene: TRBD1; j_gene: TRBJ1-6; abundance: -; v_gene: TRBV6-1; CDR3aa: CASSGQGSNYNSPLHF; CDR3nt: TGTGCCAGCAGTGGACAGGGATCAAACTATAATTCACCCCTCCACTTT
d_gene: -; j_gene: TRBJ2-1; abundance: -; v_gene: TRBV7-8; CDR3aa: CASSLEAGFFNEQFF; CDR3nt: TGTGCCAGCAGCTTAGAGGCAGGGTTCTTTAATGAGCAGTTCTTC
d_gene: TRBD1; j_gene: TRBJ2-1; abundance: -; v_gene: TRBV30; CDR3aa: CAWSGHGQGAFYNEQFF; CDR3nt: TGTGCCTGGAGTGGCCATGGACAGGGCGCCTTCTACAATGAGCAGTTCTTC
d_gene: -; j_gene: TRBJ1-5; abundance: -; v_gene: TRBV28; CDR3aa: CASTFVRVPNQPQHF; CDR3nt: TGTGCCAGCACCTTCGTTCGAGTTCCCAATCAGCCCCAGCATTTT
d_gene: -; j_gene: TRBJ2-1; abundance: -; v_gene: TRBV7-2; CDR3aa: CASSLFSYNEQFF; CDR3nt: TGTGCCAGCAGCTTATTCTCCTACAATGAGCAGTTCTTC
d_gene: TRBD2; j_gene: TRBJ2-1; abundance: -; v_gene: TRBV5-6; CDR3aa: CASSLVLAGYNEQFF; CDR3nt: TGTGCCAGCAGCTTGGTCCTAGCGGGTTACAATGAGCAGTTCTTC
d_gene: TRBD2; j_gene: TRBJ2-1; abundance: -; v_gene: TRBV28; CDR3aa: CASSLEAGGRQFF; CDR3nt: TGTGCCAGCAGTTTGGAAGCGGGAGGCCGGCAGTTCTTC
d_gene: -; j_gene: TRBJ2-7; abundance: -; v_gene: TRBV19; CDR3aa: CASKPGWTTDEQYF; CDR3nt: TGTGCCAGTAAGCCAGGGTGGACTACTGACGAGCAGTACTTC
d_gene: TRBD1; j_gene: TRBJ1-6; abundance: -; v_gene: TRBV5-1; CDR3aa: CASSLGQGLNSPLHF; CDR3nt: TGCGCCAGCAGCCTCGGACAGGGTCTAAATTCACCCCTCCACTTT
d_gene: -; j_gene: TRBJ1-5; abundance: -; v_gene: TRBV6-6; CDR3aa: CASSSGGNQPQHF; CDR3nt: TGTGCCAGCAGTTCAGGGGGCAATCAGCCCCAGCATTTT
d_gene: -; j_gene: TRBJ2-7; abundance: once; v_gene: TRBV28; CDR3aa: CASINGEAGSYEQYF; CDR3nt: TGTGCCAGCATAAATGGGGAGGCTGGATCCTACGAGCAGTACTTC
d_gene: -; j_gene: TRBJ2-3; abundance: -; v_gene: TRBV10-1; CDR3aa: CASSVTGSGADTQYF; CDR3nt: TGCGCCAGCAGCGTGACTGGATCGGGGGCAGATACGCAGTATTTT
d_gene: -; j_gene: TRBJ2-1; abundance: -; v_gene: TRBV19; CDR3aa: CASSIYASASSYNEQFF; CDR3nt: TGTGCCAGTAGTATTTACGCTAGCGCGAGCTCCTACAATGAGCAGTTCTTC
d_gene: -; j_gene: TRBJ1-4; abundance: -; v_gene: TRBV4-1; CDR3aa: CASSQQQAPNEKLFF; CDR3nt: TGCGCCAGCAGCCAACAACAGGCTCCTAATGAAAAACTGTTTTTT
d_gene: -; j_gene: TRBJ2-7; abundance: -; v_gene: TRBV28; CDR3aa: CASSFLGGSYEQYF; CDR3nt: TGTGCCAGCAGTTTTCTCGGGGGCTCCTACGAGCAGTACTTC
d_gene: TRBD2; j_gene: TRBJ2-5; abundance: -; v_gene: TRBV7-3; CDR3aa: CASSLAGGPGETQYF; CDR3nt: TGTGCCAGCAGCCTAGCGGGAGGGCCGGGAGAGACCCAGTACTTC
d_gene: TRBD1; j_gene: TRBJ2-3; abundance: -; v_gene: TRBV11-2; CDR3aa: CASSSWDRAATDTQYF; CDR3nt: TGTGCCAGCAGCAGCTGGGACAGGGCAGCCACAGATACGCAGTATTTT
d_gene: -; j_gene: TRBJ2-1; abundance: -; v_gene: TRBV5-5; CDR3aa: CASTQSSGFSYNEQFF; CDR3nt: TGTGCCAGCACTCAATCATCAGGTTTCTCCTACAATGAGCAGTTCTTC
d_gene: -; j_gene: TRBJ2-7; abundance: -; v_gene: TRBV11-2; CDR3aa: CASSLGGSYEQYF; CDR3nt: TGTGCCAGCAGCTTAGGCGGAAGCTACGAGCAGTACTTC
d_gene: -; j_gene: TRBJ2-5; abundance: -; v_gene: TRBV4-1; CDR3aa: CASSQWYGQETQYF; CDR3nt: TGCGCCAGCAGCCAATGGTACGGCCAAGAGACCCAGTACTTC
d_gene: TRBD2; j_gene: TRBJ2-1; abundance: -; v_gene: TRBV3-1/TRBV3-2; CDR3aa: CASSRRPLAGIDRAYNEQFF; CDR3nt: TGTGCCAGCAGCCGCCGACCGCTAGCGGGGATCGACAGAGCCTACAATGAGCAGTTCTTC
d_gene: -; j_gene: TRBJ2-7; abundance: -; v_gene: TRBV6-2/TRBV6-3; CDR3aa: CASSYSQNRYEQYF; CDR3nt: TGTGCCAGCAGTTACTCACAGAACCGCTACGAGCAGTACTTC
d_gene: -; j_gene: TRBJ1-4; abundance: -; v_gene: TRBV9; CDR3aa: CASSTRTGETNEKLFF; CDR3nt: TGTGCCAGCAGCACCCGGACGGGGGAAACTAATGAAAAACTGTTTTTT
d_gene: -; j_gene: TRBJ2-5; abundance: -; v_gene: TRBV5-6; CDR3aa: CASSLDGTEYQETQYF; CDR3nt: TGTGCCAGCAGCTTGGACGGGACGGAATACCAAGAGACCCAGTACTTC
d_gene: -; j_gene: TRBJ2-1; abundance: -; v_gene: TRBV24-1; CDR3aa: CATSGSITLPYNEQFF; CDR3nt: TGTGCCACCAGTGGATCCATCACCTTACCCTACAATGAGCAGTTCTTC
d_gene: -; j_gene: TRBJ1-6; abundance: once; v_gene: TRBV6-5; CDR3aa: CASRQGNNSPLHF; CDR3nt: TGTGCCAGCAGACAGGGCAATAATTCACCCCTCCACTTT
d_gene: -; j_gene: TRBJ2-4; abundance: -; v_gene: TRBV3-1/TRBV3-2; CDR3aa: CASSQEMVGNIQYF; CDR3nt: TGTGCCAGCAGCCAAGAGATGGTGGGAAACATTCAGTACTTC
d_gene: TRBD1; j_gene: TRBJ2-5; abundance: -; v_gene: TRBV6-5; CDR3aa: CASRRQGQTQYF; CDR3nt: TGTGCCAGCAGAAGACAGGGGCAGACCCAGTACTTC
d_gene: TRBD1; j_gene: TRBJ1-5; abundance: -; v_gene: TRBV2; CDR3aa: CASSDGQGQPQHF; CDR3nt: TGTGCCAGCAGTGACGGACAGGGTCAGCCCCAGCATTTT
d_gene: -; j_gene: TRBJ1-2; abundance: -; v_gene: TRBV28; CDR3aa: CASIPVREPPRVYGYTF; CDR3nt: TGTGCCAGCATTCCCGTGAGGGAGCCCCCCCGGGTCTATGGCTACACCTTC
d_gene: TRBD2; j_gene: TRBJ2-5; abundance: -; v_gene: TRBV4-2; CDR3aa: CASSPLAGRETQYF; CDR3nt: TGTGCCAGCAGCCCACTAGCGGGACGGGAGACCCAGTACTTC
d_gene: -; j_gene: TRBJ2-6; abundance: -; v_gene: TRBV3-1/TRBV3-2; CDR3aa: CASSLFVRGANVLTF; CDR3nt: TGTGCCAGCAGCCTCTTTGTACGTGGGGCCAACGTCCTGACTTTC
d_gene: TRBD1; j_gene: TRBJ1-1; abundance: -; v_gene: TRBV5-1; CDR3aa: CASSGEQGATEAFF; CDR3nt: TGCGCCAGCAGCGGAGAGCAGGGGGCGACTGAAGCTTTCTTT
d_gene: -; j_gene: TRBJ2-1; abundance: -; v_gene: TRBV27; CDR3aa: CASSLSSYNEQFF; CDR3nt: TGTGCCAGCAGTTTGAGCTCCTACAATGAGCAGTTCTTC
d_gene: -; j_gene: TRBJ2-2; abundance: once; v_gene: TRBV4-2; CDR3aa: CASSQDRGGGPNTGELFF; CDR3nt: TGTGCCAGCAGCCAAGATAGGGGTGGCGGGCCGAACACCGGGGAGCTGTTTTTT